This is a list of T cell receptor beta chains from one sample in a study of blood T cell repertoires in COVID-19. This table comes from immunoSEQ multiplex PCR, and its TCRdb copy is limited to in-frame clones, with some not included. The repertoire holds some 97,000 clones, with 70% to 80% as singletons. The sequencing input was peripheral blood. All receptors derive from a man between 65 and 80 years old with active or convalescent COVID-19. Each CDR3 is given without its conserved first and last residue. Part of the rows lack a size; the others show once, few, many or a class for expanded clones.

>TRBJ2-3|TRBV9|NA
ASSVDQREDTQY
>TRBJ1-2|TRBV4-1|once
ASSQERGTGWGYT
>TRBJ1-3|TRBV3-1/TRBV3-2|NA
ASGGGPLGNTIY
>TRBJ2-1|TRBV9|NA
ASTEARGLGEQF
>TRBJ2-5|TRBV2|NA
ASRRQGAGETQY
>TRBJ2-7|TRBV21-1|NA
ASSLRQGRTYEQY
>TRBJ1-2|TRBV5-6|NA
ASSTLTAGYT
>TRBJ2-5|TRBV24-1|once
ATSDARGSGETQY
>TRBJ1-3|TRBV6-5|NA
ASTRTGGSGNTIY
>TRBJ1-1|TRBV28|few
ASKRTEAF
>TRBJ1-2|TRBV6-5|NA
ASSLRTPETRGYT
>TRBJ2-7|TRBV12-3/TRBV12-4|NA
ASSNTRRYEQY
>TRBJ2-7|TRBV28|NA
ASSPPPGQVGEQY
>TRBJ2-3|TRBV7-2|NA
ATGGPGPTDTQY
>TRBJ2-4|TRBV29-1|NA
SVERVQGRNIQY
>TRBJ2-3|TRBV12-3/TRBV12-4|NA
ASSFGLDTQY
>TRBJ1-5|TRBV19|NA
ATLDQGAAQPQH
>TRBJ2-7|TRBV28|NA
ASSFLAGLSYEQY
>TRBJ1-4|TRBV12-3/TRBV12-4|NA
ASSLVPAAELF
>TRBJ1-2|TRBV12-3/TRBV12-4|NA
ASSPDGDYGYT
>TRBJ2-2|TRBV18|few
ASSPGLAGARGTGELF
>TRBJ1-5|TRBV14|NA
ASSQDPPRRHQPQH
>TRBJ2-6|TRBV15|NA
ATSAVRDSGANVLT
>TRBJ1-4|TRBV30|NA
AWSSPDRVNEKLF
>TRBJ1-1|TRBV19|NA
ATRGPEGGTEAF
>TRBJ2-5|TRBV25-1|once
ASRGDSQETQY
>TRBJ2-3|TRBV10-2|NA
ASSLGGRTDTQY
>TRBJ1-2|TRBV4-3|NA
ASSQDVANYGYT
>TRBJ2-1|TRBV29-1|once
SAEGTSGAYNEQF
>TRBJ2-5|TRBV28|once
ASSFNSRGETQY
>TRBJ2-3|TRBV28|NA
ASSPSSGSGTDTQY
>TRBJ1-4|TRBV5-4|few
ASSLASSGGGTNEKLF
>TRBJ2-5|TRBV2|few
ASSRQGLQETQY
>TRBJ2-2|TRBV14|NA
ASSQASTGELF
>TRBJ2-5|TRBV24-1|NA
ATSDSGIQETQY
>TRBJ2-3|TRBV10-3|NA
AISESKPPSTDTQY
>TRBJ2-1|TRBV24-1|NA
ATSDWGQGPYNEQF
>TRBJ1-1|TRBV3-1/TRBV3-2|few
ASSQAQGNTEAF
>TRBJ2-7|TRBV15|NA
ATSRDRGTSEQY
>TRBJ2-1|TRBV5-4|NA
ASSLPGTGGVRQF
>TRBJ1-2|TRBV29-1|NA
SVAGTVYGYT
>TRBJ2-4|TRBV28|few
ASSQQYRGRKAKNIQY
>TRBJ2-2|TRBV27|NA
ASSPGLAGVNTGELF
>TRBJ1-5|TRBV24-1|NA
ATSDSHRVNQPQH
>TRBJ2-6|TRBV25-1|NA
ASSPPGQGPSGANVLT
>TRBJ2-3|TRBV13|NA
ASSLRLAELGTDTQY